Presented here are 27 T cell receptor beta chains from one specimen sequenced in a study of cytomegalovirus exposure and HLA in healthy donors. Libraries were prepared by immunoSEQ multiplex PCR; TCRdb keeps only in-frame clonotypes and omits some of them. The data contain roughly 100,000 clones, about nine tenths of them singletons. Sequencing input: PBMCs. These receptors all come from a woman under 30 in good health and CMV-seropositive.

This rearrangement joins TRBV28 to TRBJ1-4; the match to TRBD1 covers 9 bases. From germline, CDR1 is MDHEN and CDR2 SYDVKM. This CDR3 is built from 15 residues. Unmatched junction bases numbered 5, after V lost 2 bases and J lost 7 bases. The CDR3 loop is CASSLQGQGGEKLFF. CDR3 bases: TGTGCCAGCAGTTTACAGGGACAGGGAGGTGAAAAACTGTTTTTT.

The V and J genes are TRBV29-1 and TRBJ1-5; tentative D call: TRBD1 (5 bases). The CDR3 consists of 13 residues. CDR1 and CDR2 (germline): SQVTM, ANQGSEA. V was shortened by 7 bases and J by 3 bases, with 13 bases between the two germline ends. CDR3 sequence: CSASQGYNQPQHF. CDR3 nucleotide sequence: TGCAGCGCTAGTCAGGGATACAATCAGCCCCAGCATTTT.

This clone occurred once. This chain joins TRBV19 and TRBJ2-6; D uncertain. CDR3 length equals 13 residues. Germline V lookup: CDR1 LNHDA, CDR2 SQIVND (reference sequence). V lost 6 bases, J lost 2 bases, and 5 bases lay in between. The CDR3 region has the DNA TGTGCCAGTAGCACGGCTGGGGCCAACGTCCTGACTTTC. Translation: CASSTAGANVLTF.

The V and J genes are TRBV29-1 and TRBJ1-2; 9 bases line up with TRBD1. V lost 6 bases to trimming and J lost 5 bases; unmatched junction nucleotides: 7. Germline V lookup: CDR1 SQVTM, CDR2 ANQGSEA. This CDR3 is built from 13 residues. CDR3 region: CSVPGQGVYGYTF. In nucleotides, the CDR3 is TGCAGCGTACCGGGACAGGGAGTTTATGGCTACACCTTC.

The chain recombines TRBV12-5 with TRBJ2-3; D unresolved. The CDR3 consists of 14 residues. Looked up from germline, CDR1 is LGHNT and CDR2 is FRNRAP. V lost 1 base to trimming and J lost 0 bases, with 5 bases between them. The CDR3 DNA reads as TGTGCTAGTGGTTTGGGAACTAGCACAGATACGCAGTATTTT. It codes for CASGLGTSTDTQYF.

The chain carries TRBV5-5 and TRBJ2-7; TRBD1 might be the D (6 bases). This CDR3 is 15 amino acids long. Trimming cost V 0 bases and J 2 bases, with 12 bases left between them. CDR1 and CDR2 (germline): SGHKS, YYEKEE (reference sequence). CDR3: CASSLEGVAPYEQYV. The CDR3 DNA is TGTGCCAGCAGCTTGGAGGGGGTAGCACCCTACGAGCAGTACGTC.

This clone was seen once. In DNA form, the CDR3 reads TGTGCCAGCAGTGAGGGACAGGGGGAAAAACTGTTTTTT. Translation: CASSEGQGEKLFF. V and J are TRBV6-1 and TRBJ1-4, with TRBD1 identical over 10 bases. CDR1 is MNHNS, CDR2 SASEGT, per germline. The CDR3 is 13 residues long. The J segment lost 8 bases and the V segment lost 3 bases, leaving 0 bases of the junction unmatched.

The rearrangement joins TRBV10-2 to TRBJ2-5, with 14 bases fitting TRBD2. After removal of 4 bases from V and 1 base from J, the junction contained 5 bases not matched to a gene. CDR1 is WSHSY and CDR2 is SAAADI in the germline V gene. The CDR3 loop spans 17 amino acids. The DNA for the CDR3 is TGCGCCAGCAGTGGACTAGCGGGGGGGCGATCCCAAGAGACCCAGTACTTC. Protein product: CASSGLAGGRSQETQYF.

The chain has TRBV7-9 and TRBJ2-1; 11 bases align to TRBD1. J lost 6 bases, V lost 2 bases, and 9 bases had no gene match. Germline assignment: CDR1 SEHNR and CDR2 FQNEAQ (reference sequence). The CDR3 runs 17 residues. The CDR3 loop reads CASSLNEEGTGGNEQFF. As DNA, the CDR3 is TGTGCCAGCAGCTTAAATGAGGAGGGGACAGGGGGCAATGAGCAGTTCTTC.

The V call is TRBV5-1, the J call TRBJ2-6; the D is unclear. The CDR3 sequence is 15 residues long. Germline V gives CDR1 SGHRS, CDR2 YFSETQ. V was clipped by 0 bases and J by 2 bases, with 6 bases between them. DNA of the CDR3: TGCGCCAGCAGCTTGGCCCAGGCTGGGGCCAACGTCCTGACTTTC. Its protein product is CASSLAQAGANVLTF.

The gene calls are TRBV7-8 and TRBJ2-1, with 9 bases matching TRBD2. The CDR3 contains 14 residues. Trimming at V came to 5 bases and at J to 4 bases, leaving 3 bases not matched to a gene. Per germline, CDR1 SGHVS and CDR2 FQNEAQ. The CDR3 DNA sequence: TGTGCCAGCAGCCCCCTAGCGGGGTACAATGAGCAGTTCTTC. Protein sequence: CASSPLAGYNEQFF.

V gene TRBV6-5 combines with J gene TRBJ2-3, with TRBD1 matching over 7 bases. J gave up 0 bases and V 5 bases, and 2 bases lay outside the gene matches. There are 14 residues in the CDR3. Germline loops: CDR1 MNHEY, CDR2 SVGAGI. The DNA for the CDR3 is TGTGCCAGCAGTGGACAGGCTAGCACAGATACGCAGTATTTT. Translated, it gives CASSGQASTDTQYF.

This clone was seen a few times. The chain is built from TRBV7-6 and TRBJ2-2, with 8 bases matching TRBD1. The germline CDR1 and CDR2 sequences are SGHVS and FNYEAQ. The J segment lost 3 bases and the V segment lost 1 base, leaving 4 bases of the junction unmatched. The CDR3 extends over 16 amino acids. The CDR3 loop is CASSLVQGADTGELFF. The DNA for the CDR3 is TGTGCCAGCAGCTTAGTCCAGGGGGCAGACACCGGGGAGCTGTTTTTT.

This chain links TRBV7-9 with TRBJ2-7; 8 positions match TRBD1. This CDR3 region has 15 residues. Germline CDR1 is SEHNR and CDR2 is FQNEAQ (reference sequence). Trimming at V came to 5 bases and at J to 5 bases, leaving 11 bases not matched to a gene. CDR3 coding DNA: TGTGCCAGCAGCCCCCCTGACAGGGGTTACGACGAGCAGTACGTC. Its translation is CASSPPDRGYDEQYV.

This chain joins TRBV6-4 and TRBJ2-3; 7 bases fit TRBD1. Trimming removed 2 bases from V and 1 base from J; junction bases left unmatched: 0. From germline, CDR1 is MRHNA and CDR2 SNTAGT. The CDR3 contains 14 residues. The CDR3 DNA reads TGTGCCAGCAGTGACGGACAGGGCACAGATACGCAGTATTTT. It specifies CASSDGQGTDTQYF.

V usage is TRBV7-8 and J usage is TRBJ2-3; 9 nucleotides align to TRBD1. The CDR3 has 15 amino acids. Germline CDR1 SGHVS, CDR2 FQNEAQ. The V gene end was trimmed by 5 bases and the J gene end by 5 bases; junction bases not matched to a gene: 8. The DNA of the CDR3 is TGTGCCAGCAGCGCACCACAGGGGGCGGGAGATACGCAGTATTTT. The encoded protein is CASSAPQGAGDTQYF. Full variable domain (missing parts from reference TRBV7-8 and TRBJ2-3): GAGVSQSPRYKVAKRGQDVALRCDPISGHVSLFWYQQALGQGPEFLTYFQNEAQLDKSGLPSDRFFAERPEGSVSTLKIQRTQQEDSAVYLCASSAPQGAGDTQYFGPGTRLTVL.

CDR3 residues: CASSLDRASYEQYF. The CDR3 nucleotides read TGTGCCAGCAGTCTCGACAGGGCTTCCTACGAGCAGTACTTC. The chain recombines TRBV6-6 with TRBJ2-7; TRBD1 aligns across 7 bases. The CDR3 loop spans 14 amino acids. The V and J ends lost 5 bases and 1 base, in that order; junction bases with no gene match: 5. The germline CDR1 and CDR2 sequences are MNHNY and SVGAGI (reference sequence).

The V gene is TRBV6-1, the J gene TRBJ1-2; 9 bases map to TRBD1. The V and J ends lost 0 bases and 4 bases, in that order; junction bases with no gene match: 6. CDR3 length equals 16 residues. Germline-derived CDR1 and CDR2 are MNHNS and SASEGT. CDR3 in amino acids: CASSEAAGTGRYGYTF. CDR3 bases: TGTGCCAGCAGTGAAGCCGCCGGGACAGGGCGCTATGGCTACACCTTC.

This chain connects TRBV2 to TRBJ2-3, with D hard to call. The germline V gene has CDR1 SNHLY and CDR2 FYNNEI. The germline V and J ends were trimmed by 2 bases and 3 bases, with 9 bases remaining between them. This CDR3 spans 14 amino acids. The CDR3 DNA is TGTGCCAGCAGTGAAAAGACTGAGACAGATACGCAGTATTTT. Translation: CASSEKTETDTQYF.

This sequence joins TRBV2 and TRBJ2-2; maybe TRBD1 (6 bases). Per germline, CDR1 SNHLY and CDR2 FYNNEI. This CDR3 contains 15 residues. V lost 8 bases and J 0 bases, leaving 13 bases between the germline ends. CDR3 bases: TGTGCCAGCTTGATAGGGACAACGAACACCGGGGAGCTGTTTTTT. Translated, it gives CASLIGTTNTGELFF.

This clone has more than one count but fewer than ten. The chain recombines TRBV7-8 with TRBJ1-3; unclear D gene. This CDR3 is 14 amino acids long. Deletions cut 3 bases from V and 2 bases from J, with 8 bases between. In germline, CDR1 is SGHVS, CDR2 FQNEAQ. CDR3 residues: CASSFRGAGNTIYF. The CDR3 nucleotides read TGTGCCAGCAGCTTCCGGGGAGCTGGAAACACCATATATTTT.

The rearrangement uses TRBV5-6 and TRBJ2-1, with 7 positions matching TRBD1. The CDR3 totals 14 residues. CDR1 and CDR2 from the germline V gene are SGHDT and YYEEEE. V dropped 2 bases and J dropped 5; count of bases not matched to a gene: 4. The CDR3 protein is CASSFLGQNNEQFF. DNA of the CDR3: TGTGCCAGCAGCTTCTTGGGACAGAACAATGAGCAGTTCTTC.

This clone was seen once. The V call is TRBV2, the J call TRBJ1-1; D remains unclear. Germline CDR1 is SNHLY and CDR2 is FYNNEI. Trimming took off 1 base at V and 4 bases at J, with 10 bases between the two ends. The CDR3 totals 14 residues. The DNA for the CDR3 is TGTGCCAGCAGTGAAGGTTTCACCGGCACTGAAGCTTTCTTT. This encodes CASSEGFTGTEAFF.

This clone was counted once. J is TRBJ2-1 and V is TRBV4-2, with 7 bases that match TRBD2. The V gene end was trimmed by 3 bases and the J gene end by 7 bases; junction bases not matched to a gene: 6. The length of the CDR3 is 14 residues. Germline CDR1 is LGHNA and CDR2 is YNFKEQ. The CDR3 DNA is TGTGCCAGCAGCCATGGCGGGGGTACAAATGAGCAGTTCTTC. Its protein is CASSHGGGTNEQFF.

The chain uses TRBV7-9 and TRBJ1-2; no clear D. The CDR3 extends over 14 amino acids. The germline CDR1 and CDR2 sequences are SEHNR and FQNEAQ (reference sequence). With 3 bases removed from V and 2 bases from J, the gap between germline ends came to 10 bases. The CDR3 sequence is CASSLGGLNYGYTF. The CDR3 DNA reads as TGTGCCAGCAGCTTGGGCGGGCTCAACTATGGCTACACCTTC.

The chain joins TRBV9 to TRBJ2-1; tentative D call: TRBD2 (5 bases). Germline V gives CDR1 SGDLS, CDR2 YYNGEE. V was clipped by 4 bases and J by 8 bases, with 10 bases between them. The CDR3 spans 12 residues. In DNA, the CDR3 is TGTGCCAGCAGCTTGAGCGGCGATGAGCAGTTCTTC. Its protein product is CASSLSGDEQFF.

This sequence joins TRBV2 and TRBJ2-5; weak D call: TRBD2 (5 bases). This CDR3 has 13 amino acids. Trimming removed 3 bases at V and 5 bases at J, with 10 bases between. Germline V gene sequence: CDR1 SNHLY, CDR2 FYNNEI. DNA of the CDR3: TGTGCCAGCAGTGACAAAAGAGGGGAGACCCAGTACTTC. As protein: CASSDKRGETQYF.